This T cell receptor beta chain originates from a study of technical replicates of blood from several donors. Profiled with immunoSEQ multiplex PCR; TCRdb holds only in-frame clones, not every one. The sample includes over 75,000 clones, approximately 97% of them seen just once. This CDR3 is built from 14 residues. V gave up 1 base and J gave up 1 base, with 6 bases separating them. Germline values: CDR1 MGHRA, CDR2 YSYEKL. Sequenced input: T cells isolated from PBMCs. The rearrangement joins TRBV4-1 to TRBJ2-3; perhaps TRBD2 as D (5 bases). This clonotype was obtained from a human donor in good health. CDR3 DNA: TGCGCCAGCAGCCAAGTGGAGGGCACAGATACGCAGTATTTT. It yields the protein CASSQVEGTDTQYF.